The 5 T cell receptor beta chains listed next were all sequenced from one sample in a study of blood T cells in healthy people across ages. The authors ran a second PCR of 7 to 11 cycles using a sample-barcoded 5' primer and a J-beta primer mix. One entry per CDR3 protein, called by TCRdb with MiXCR from the 5' RACE reads. This sample has roughly 860,000 distinct CDR3 sequences, with around 62% found just once. The specimen sequenced was blood. All receptors derive from a man younger than 40 in good health.

In its sample, this clonotype was seen a few times. This sequence joins TRBV2 and TRBJ2-7; the D is unclear. Germline CDR1 reads SNHLY; CDR2 reads FYNNEI. CDR3 size: 13 residues. V was trimmed by 10 bases and J by 0 bases, leaving 13 bases between them. This chain's CDR3 is CATRAFNSYEQYF. The CDR3 DNA follows: TGTGCCACAAGGGCCTTTAACTCCTACGAGCAGTACTTC.

The chain employs TRBV7-9 and TRBJ2-3; 10 bases agree with TRBD1. Per germline, CDR1 SEHNR and CDR2 FQNEAQ (reference sequence). The CDR3 is 12 residues long. CDR3 sequence (DNA): TGTGCTGAGACAGGGGGCGATGATACGCAGTATTTT. Translation gives CAETGGDDTQYF.

The sample holds a few counts of this clonotype. The chain recombines TRBV9 with TRBJ2-6; the D is unclear. The V end was cut by 0 bases, the J end by 1 base, with 11 bases between. Per the germline V gene, CDR1 is SGDLS and CDR2 is YYNGEE. The CDR3 length is 17 residues. CDR3 DNA: TGTGCCAGCAGCGTAGAGGCAGCCGATTCTGGGGCCAACGTCCTGACTTTC. Protein sequence: CASSVEAADSGANVLTF.

The V gene is TRBV6-5, the J gene TRBJ2-4; 7 nucleotides agree with TRBD2. Trimming at V came to 7 bases and at J to 8 bases, leaving 11 bases not matched to a gene. Germline CDR1 reads MNHEY; CDR2 reads SVGAGI. This CDR3 spans 14 amino acids. For the CDR3, the DNA is TGTGCCAGCACCTCAGCGGGGTTCCCATACATTCAGTACTTC. This codes for CASTSAGFPYIQYF.

A single count supports this clonotype. The chain couples TRBV6-4 to TRBJ2-3, with D perhaps matching TRBD1 (5 bases). Trimming took 0 bases from V and 9 from J, leaving 10 bases between them. Germline lookup yields CDR1 MRHNA and CDR2 SNTAGT. The CDR3 extends over 13 amino acids. CDR3 sequence: CASSDSDTQTQYF. DNA for the CDR3: TGTGCCAGCAGTGACTCGGACACCCAAACGCAGTATTTT.